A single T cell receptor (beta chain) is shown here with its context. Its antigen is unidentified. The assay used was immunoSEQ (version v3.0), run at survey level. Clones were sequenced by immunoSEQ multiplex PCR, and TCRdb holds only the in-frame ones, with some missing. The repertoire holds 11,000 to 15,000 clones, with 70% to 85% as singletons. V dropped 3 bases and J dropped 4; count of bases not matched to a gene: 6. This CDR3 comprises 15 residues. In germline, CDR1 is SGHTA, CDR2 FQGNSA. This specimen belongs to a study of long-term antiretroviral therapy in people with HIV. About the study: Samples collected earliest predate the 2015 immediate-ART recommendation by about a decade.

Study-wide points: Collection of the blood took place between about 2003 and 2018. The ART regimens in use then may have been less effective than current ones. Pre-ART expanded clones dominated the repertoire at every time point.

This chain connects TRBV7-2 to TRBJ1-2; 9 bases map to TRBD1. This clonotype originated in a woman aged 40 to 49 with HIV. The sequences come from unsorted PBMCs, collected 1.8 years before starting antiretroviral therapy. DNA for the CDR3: TGTGCCAGCAGCTTTACAGGGGGCTATGGCTATGGCTACACCTTC. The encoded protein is CASSFTGGYGYGYTF.